The 25 T cell receptor beta chains below come from one sample, sequenced in a study of T cells in Graves' hyperthyroidism and ophthalmopathy. Amplified TCR beta CDR3 regions derived from RNA transcripts. The primer set for the first-round RT-PCR of the TCR CDR3 was HTBI. A single record per CDR3 protein comes from TCRdb applying MiXCR to the multiplex PCR reads. The top ten hold roughly a third of the sample, which has hundreds of thousands of distinct CDR3 sequences, less than 25% seen once. The sample consisted of blood. Receptor source: a man younger than 45 with Graves' ophthalmopathy.

This clonotype turned up a few times. The chain joins TRBV9 to TRBJ2-1; D call uncertain. This CDR3 is 14 amino acids long. Germline V gives CDR1 SGDLS, CDR2 YYNGEE. V gave up 0 bases and J gave up 9 bases, with 13 bases separating them. The DNA of the CDR3 is TGTGCCAGCAGCGTAGCTGTGAGCGAAGGTGAGCAGTTCTTC. It yields the protein CASSVAVSEGEQFF. The full variable domain, with the rest looked up from reference TRBV9 and TRBJ2-1, is DSGVTQTPKHLITATGQRVTLRCSPRSGDLSVYWYQQSLDQGLQFLIQYYNGEERAKGNILERFSAQQFPDLHSELNLSSLELGDSALYFCASSVAVSEGEQFFGPGTRLTVL.

In this sample, this clonotype turned up many times. V gene TRBV7-2 combines with J gene TRBJ2-7; the match to TRBD2 covers 9 bases. From germline, CDR1 is SGHTA and CDR2 FQGNSA. This CDR3 region has 18 residues. V shed 5 bases, J shed 2 bases, and the junction held 16 bases outside the gene matches. CDR3 in DNA: TGTGCCAGCAGCCGCAAACAGGTGCCGGGCGGGAGGGCCTACGAGCAGTACTTC. It yields the protein CASSRKQVPGGRAYEQYF.

This clonotype was counted only a few times. Here the CDR3 omits its conserved ending phenylalanine or tryptophan, so a read error is the likely source. The J gene is TRBJ2-3, the V gene TRBV6-6; D gene uncertain. CDR1 is MNHNY, CDR2 SVGAGI, per germline (reference sequence). Trimming took 0 bases from V and 2 from J, leaving 6 bases between them. The CDR3 runs to 14 residues. CDR3 amino acids: CASSYSLYTDTQYL. The DNA of the CDR3 is TGTGCCAGCAGTTACTCGCTCTACACAGATACGCAGTATCTT.

This clonotype was counted once. The V gene is TRBV12-3 or TRBV12-4, the J gene TRBJ2-3; D might be TRBD2 (6 bases). The CDR3 is 12 amino acids. V was shortened by 5 bases and J by 10 bases, with 13 bases between the two germline ends. This chain's CDR3 is CASSLTSSAQYF. The DNA of the CDR3 is TGTGCCAGCAGTCTCACTAGCTCGGCGCAGTATTTT.

J is TRBJ2-3 and V is TRBV20-1; D is ambiguous. Looked up from germline, CDR1 is DFQATT and CDR2 is SNEGSKA (reference sequence). Trimming removed 5 bases from V and 1 base from J, with 7 bases in between. There are 12 residues in the CDR3. The CDR3 DNA is TGCAGTGCTTGGGAACGCACAGATACGCAGTATTTT. This codes for CSAWERTDTQYF.

This clonotype was recorded a few times. The gene calls are TRBV12-3 or TRBV12-4 and TRBJ2-3; 8 bases fit TRBD2. CDR3 length: 15 amino acids. The V segment lost 7 bases and the J segment 5 bases; nucleotides outside the gene matches: 11. CDR3 in DNA: TGTGCCAGCAAATTGGTGGGGAGCGGGAGAGATACGCAGTATTTT. Translating it yields CASKLVGSGRDTQYF.

The chain couples TRBV28 to TRBJ1-2, with D tentatively TRBD1 (5 bases). Germline assignment: CDR1 MDHEN and CDR2 SYDVKM. Trimming shortened V by 4 bases and J by 0 bases, and 18 bases separated the two germline ends. The length of the CDR3 is 17 residues. The DNA of the CDR3 is TGTGCCAGCAGTTCCTTGTCCCGACAGATATCTAACTATGGCTACACCTTC. It encodes CASSSLSRQISNYGYTF.

The CDR3 loop reads CASSVVVAATYNEQFF. In nucleotides, the CDR3 is TGTGCCAGCAGCGTAGTGGTAGCGGCAACCTACAATGAGCAGTTCTTC. The chain couples TRBV9 to TRBJ2-1, with D possibly TRBD2 on 6 matching bases. The V gene lost 0 bases and the J gene lost 2 bases, with 12 bases spanning the gap. Germline CDR1 and CDR2: SGDLS and YYNGEE. The CDR3 covers 16 residues.

This clonotype has a handful of counts. This chain connects TRBV6-1 to TRBJ2-7; 9 bases match TRBD1. V was pared by 4 bases and J by 2 bases, with 6 bases of the junction left unmatched. CDR1 MNHNS and CDR2 SASEGT come from the germline V gene. The CDR3 sequence is 15 residues long. The CDR3 here is CASSVRGQGPYEQYF. In DNA, the CDR3 is TGTGCCAGCAGTGTTAGGGGACAGGGCCCCTACGAGCAGTACTTC.

The chain links TRBV3-1 to TRBJ2-5; D may be TRBD1 or TRBD2 (5 bases each). Germline V gene data show CDR1 as LGHDT and CDR2 as YNNKEL (reference sequence). The CDR3 contains 15 residues. V lost 2 bases to trimming and J lost 3 bases, with 13 bases between them. DNA of the CDR3: TGTGCCAGCAGCCAAAGTAGGGACGGAGAAGAGACCCAGTACTTC. It specifies CASSQSRDGEETQYF.

This clonotype was counted many times. This chain connects TRBV28 to TRBJ1-5; the D gene is possibly TRBD1 (6 bases). CDR1 and CDR2 from the germline V gene are MDHEN and SYDVKM. V was clipped by 5 bases and J by 1 base, with 6 bases between them. The CDR3 has 13 residues. The CDR3 sequence is CASSGTSNQPQHF. The CDR3, as DNA: TGTGCCAGCAGTGGGACAAGCAATCAGCCCCAGCATTTT.

This chain links TRBV4-3 with TRBJ2-1; D assignment may be TRBD1 or TRBD2 (5 bases each). Germline CDR1 LGHNA, CDR2 YSLEER. Trimming removed 1 base at V and 0 bases at J, with 13 bases between. This CDR3 spans 17 amino acids. This chain's CDR3 is CASSQGGDLNSYNEQFF. The CDR3 DNA is TGCGCCAGCAGCCAAGGAGGGGACCTCAACTCCTACAATGAGCAGTTCTTC.

This clonotype was picked up many times. The chain is built from TRBV3-1 and TRBJ1-1, with a weak D call TRBD1 (6 bases). Trimming removed 6 bases from V and 0 bases from J, with 11 bases in between. Germline V gene sequence: CDR1 LGHDT, CDR2 YNNKEL (reference sequence). The CDR3 runs 14 residues. DNA for the CDR3: TGTGCCAGCAGTCAACAGGGTTTGAACACTGAAGCTTTCTTT. Translated, it gives CASSQQGLNTEAFF.

J is TRBJ2-7 and V is TRBV24-1; 11 positions match TRBD2. With 7 bases clipped from V and 5 bases from J, the junction kept 12 bases outside the gene matches. CDR1 is KGHDR, CDR2 SFDVKD, per germline. The CDR3 consists of 16 residues. CDR3 amino acids: CATSFPGLAEWDEQYF. The CDR3 coding sequence is TGTGCCACCAGCTTCCCGGGACTAGCGGAGTGGGACGAGCAGTACTTC.

In its sample, this clonotype was seen a few times. The chain combines TRBV24-1 with TRBJ1-2; D may be TRBD1 (5 bases). V was pared by 3 bases and J by 2 bases, with 9 bases between. The length of the CDR3 is 14 residues. CDR1 is KGHDR and CDR2 is SFDVKD in the germline V gene. The chain's CDR3 is CATSDDRTNYGYTF. The CDR3 nucleotides read TGTGCCACCAGTGATGACAGAACCAACTATGGCTACACCTTC.

In its sample, this clonotype was seen a few times. CDR3 region: CASSKQGAPATEAFF. CDR3 in DNA: TGTGCCAGCAGCAAACAGGGGGCGCCGGCCACTGAAGCTTTCTTT. This chain uses TRBV11-2 with TRBJ1-1, with 9 bases identical to TRBD1. V was clipped by 5 bases and J by 4 bases; unmatched bases: 8. Germline V CDR1 and CDR2: SGHAT, FQNNGV. The length of the CDR3 is 15 residues.

This clonotype was seen ten or more times. The chain recombines TRBV20-1 with TRBJ2-3, with D possibly TRBD2 on 6 matching bases. The CDR3 is made up of 14 amino acids. V was cut by 5 bases and J by 2 bases, with 14 bases left in between. CDR1 is DFQATT, CDR2 SNEGSKA, per germline (reference sequence). CDR3 DNA sequence: TGCAGTGCTCCGGGGGTCAGGTACACAGATACGCAGTATTTT. Translation: CSAPGVRYTDTQYF.

The genes are TRBV6-2 or TRBV6-3 and TRBJ2-1; D gene uncertain. The CDR3 is 11 residues long. CDR1 is MNHEY and CDR2 is SVGEGT in the germline V gene. Trimming pared 4 bases from V and 10 bases from J, leaving 8 bases between. For the CDR3, the DNA is TGTGCCAGCAGTTCAAGTCCGGAGCAGTTCTTC. This codes for CASSSSPEQFF.

Many counts were recorded for this clonotype. V gene TRBV2 combines with J gene TRBJ2-3, with a tentative D call TRBD2 (6 bases). Trimming cost V 8 bases and J 0 bases, with 15 bases left between them. Germline CDR1 is SNHLY and CDR2 is FYNNEI. CDR3 length: 15 residues. The CDR3 protein is CASAEGLFSTDTQYF. In nucleotides, the CDR3 is TGTGCCAGCGCTGAAGGACTATTTAGCACAGATACGCAGTATTTT.

The table lists this clonotype with many counts. The rearrangement joins TRBV30 to TRBJ1-1, with D hard to call. The germline CDR1 and CDR2 sequences are GTSNPN and SVGIG (reference sequence). The CDR3 runs to 11 residues. Trimming cost V 1 base and J 3 bases, with 3 bases left between them. The DNA for the CDR3 is TGTGCCTGGAGTGGAGACACTGAAGCTTTCTTT. Amino acids: CAWSGDTEAFF.

This clonotype was recorded once. The junction shows a germline mismatch at one end, possibly a read error. V gene TRBV20-1 combines with J gene TRBJ2-2; perhaps TRBD2 as D (5 bases). CDR1 and CDR2 from the germline V gene are DFQATT and SNEGSKA (reference sequence). This CDR3 has 16 amino acids. Here the CDR3 reads CSARPRASPHTRELFF. CDR3 DNA sequence: TGCAGTGCTAGGCCTCGGGCTAGCCCCCACACCAGGGAGCTGTTTTTT.

The V gene is TRBV7-9, the J gene TRBJ1-1; D possibly corresponds to TRBD1 (5 bases). Trimming took 4 bases from V and 5 from J, leaving 17 bases between them. Germline V lookup: CDR1 SEHNR, CDR2 FQNEAQ (reference sequence). This CDR3 is built from 15 residues. CDR3 protein: CASSSSRTPLTEAFF. DNA of the CDR3: TGTGCCAGCAGCTCCTCCCGGACACCGTTGACTGAAGCTTTCTTT.

This clonotype was detected once. This sequence joins TRBV6-2 or TRBV6-3 and TRBJ1-1; maybe TRBD1 (6 bases). Trimming removed 5 bases at V and 7 bases at J, with 17 bases between. The CDR3 has 14 residues. Germline V gene sequence: CDR1 MNHEY, CDR2 SVGEGT. CDR3 loop: CASSGTGLAGEAFF. The DNA for the CDR3 is TGTGCCAGCAGTGGAACAGGGTTAGCGGGTGAAGCTTTCTTT.

The CDR3 coding sequence is TGTGCCAGCAGTTTCCGGACAGGGACTACCACCGGGGAGCTGTTTTTT. It translates to CASSFRTGTTTGELFF. J is TRBJ2-2 and V is TRBV28; weak D call: TRBD1 (8 bases). The germline CDR1 and CDR2 sequences are MDHEN and SYDVKM. The germline V and J ends were trimmed by 3 bases and 4 bases, with 15 bases remaining between them. This CDR3 comprises 16 residues.

This clonotype turned up a few times. This rearrangement joins TRBV6-4 to TRBJ1-2; 8 bases match TRBD1. V trimming: 8 bases; J trimming: 4 bases; junction bases outside the gene matches: 9. Germline V CDR1 and CDR2: MRHNA, SNTAGT. The CDR3 totals 14 residues. CDR3 protein: CASRKDGTGYGYTF. The CDR3, as DNA: TGTGCCAGCCGTAAGGATGGGACAGGCTATGGCTACACCTTC.